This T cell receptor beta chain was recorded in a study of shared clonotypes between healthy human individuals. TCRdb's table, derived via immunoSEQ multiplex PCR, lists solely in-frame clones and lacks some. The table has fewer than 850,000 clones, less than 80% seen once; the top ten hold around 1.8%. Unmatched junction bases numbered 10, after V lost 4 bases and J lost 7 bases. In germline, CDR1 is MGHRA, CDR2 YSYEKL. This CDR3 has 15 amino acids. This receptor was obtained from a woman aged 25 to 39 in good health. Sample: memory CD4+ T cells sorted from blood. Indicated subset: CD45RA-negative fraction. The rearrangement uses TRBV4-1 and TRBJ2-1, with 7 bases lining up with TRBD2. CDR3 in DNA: TGCGCCAGCAGCCGAGGACTAGTCTGGGGTAATGAGCAGTTCTTC. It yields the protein CASSRGLVWGNEQFF.